This T cell receptor beta chain appears in the sequencing data of a study of metastatic and nonmetastatic thyroid tumors. As for the study in general: Repertoire comparison spanned blood and tumor or nodule tissue of malignant and benign thyroid patients. Study-wide points: Compared with benign nodules, malignant thyroid tumors were reported to have significantly higher TCR beta diversity in both blood and tumor.

Authors' processing steps: To classify distant metastasis in papillary thyroid cancer, a model was built from CDR3 differences across clinicopathological groups. TCRdb redid the clone calls on the PCR reads using MiXCR. The V and J calls come from TCRdb's annotation, not from the publication. The repertoire consists of under 50,000 clones, with over 15% occurring once and the leading ten covering about 13%. Thyroid surgery was performed in patients who had received no treatment beforehand. Concerning this clone: Its antigen is unidentified.

This CDR3 has 13 residues. Trimming at V came to 9 bases and at J to 13 bases, leaving 14 bases not matched to a gene. CDR1 is LNHDA and CDR2 is SQIVND in the germline V gene (reference sequence). The origin of this receptor is a female donor with papillary thyroid cancer or a benign thyroid nodule (not recorded which). Some clones in this sample may be carry-over from other donors' samples. Sequencing input: tumor tissue. The chain recombines TRBV19 with TRBJ2-1; TRBD1 aligns across 8 bases. This CDR3 reads CASSPNDRGGQFF. The DNA for the CDR3 is TGTGCCAGCAGCCCAAACGACAGGGGAGGCCAGTTCTTC.